This T cell receptor beta chain was captured in a study of beta chain features in type 1 diabetes. Only a few counts were recorded for this clone. What it binds is unknown. Findings and caveats of the study: A PCR bias possibly favoring shorter templates would apply equally to patients and controls.

V lost 6 bases and J 4 bases, leaving 12 bases between the germline ends. This CDR3 has 13 residues. CDR1 MNHNS and CDR2 SASEGT come from the germline V gene. Isolated RNA was reverse transcribed in full, so expressed TCRB transcripts were sequenced. TCRdb's table, derived via immunoSEQ multiplex PCR, lists solely in-frame clones and lacks some. This sample carries 350,000 or so clones, about 18% of them seen once, and the ten largest clones take around 0.044%. A CD45RO/CCR7/CD25/CD127/CD95/CD27 panel sorted naive, central memory, regulatory and stem cell-like memory CD4+ cells. The sequenced sample was naive CD4+ T cells from blood. This chain joins TRBV6-1 and TRBJ1-2, with no clear D. The TCR originated in a woman between 18 and 29 years old in good health. Here the CDR3 reads CASRHTSSYGYTF. CDR3 DNA: TGTGCCAGCAGGCACACCTCTAGCTATGGCTACACCTTC.